This T cell receptor beta chain was profiled in a study of blood T cell repertoires in COVID-19. Study-level background: Sites in the United States, Italy and Spain provided acute and convalescent COVID-19 samples. In each case, the material was cDNA or gDNA derived from T cells, B-cell-depleted T cells, or PBMCs.

Seattle enrolled patients during active infection and tracked them longitudinally. Original processing notes: The authors estimated nucleated cell counts from reference gene primer amplification. Profiled with immunoSEQ multiplex PCR; TCRdb holds only in-frame clones, not every one. V and J calls and clone size are copied from that table; D and trimming were computed from the DNA. This sample has over 200,000 clones; 84% occur once, and the top ten carry roughly 7.8%. Germline V CDR1 and CDR2: WSHSY, SAAADI. V was shortened by 4 bases and J by 6 bases, with 9 bases between the two germline ends. This CDR3 is built from 12 residues.

Sequencing input: peripheral blood. This chain uses TRBV10-2 with TRBJ2-5; D is ambiguous. This TCR derives from a woman over 75 with COVID-19, enrolled during active disease. The CDR3 loop is CASSAGVKTQYF. DNA of the CDR3: TGCGCCAGCAGTGCAGGTGTGAAGACCCAGTACTTC.